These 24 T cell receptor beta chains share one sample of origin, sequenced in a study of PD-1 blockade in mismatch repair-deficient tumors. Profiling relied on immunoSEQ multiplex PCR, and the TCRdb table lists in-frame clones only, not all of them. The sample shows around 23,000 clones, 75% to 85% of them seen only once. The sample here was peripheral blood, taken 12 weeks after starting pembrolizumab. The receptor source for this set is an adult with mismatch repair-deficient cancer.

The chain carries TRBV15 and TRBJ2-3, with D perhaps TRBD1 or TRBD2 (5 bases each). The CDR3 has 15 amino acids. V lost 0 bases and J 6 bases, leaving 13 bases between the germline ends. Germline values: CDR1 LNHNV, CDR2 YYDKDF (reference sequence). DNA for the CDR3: TGTGCCACCAGCAGAGATCCGGGGCGCGGGGATACGCAGTATTTT. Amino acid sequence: CATSRDPGRGDTQYF.

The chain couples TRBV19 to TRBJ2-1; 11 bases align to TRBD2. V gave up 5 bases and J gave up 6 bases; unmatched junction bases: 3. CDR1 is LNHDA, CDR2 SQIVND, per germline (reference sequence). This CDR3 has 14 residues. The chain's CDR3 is CASSPGTSGNEQFF. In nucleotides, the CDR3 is TGTGCCAGTAGTCCCGGGACTAGCGGCAATGAGCAGTTCTTC.

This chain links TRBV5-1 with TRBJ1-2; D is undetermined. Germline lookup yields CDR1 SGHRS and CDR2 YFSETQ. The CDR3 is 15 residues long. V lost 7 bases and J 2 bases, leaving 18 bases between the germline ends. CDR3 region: CASSLGISGNYGYTF. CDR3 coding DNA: TGCGCCAGCTCACTCGGGATTTCGGGGAACTATGGCTACACCTTC.

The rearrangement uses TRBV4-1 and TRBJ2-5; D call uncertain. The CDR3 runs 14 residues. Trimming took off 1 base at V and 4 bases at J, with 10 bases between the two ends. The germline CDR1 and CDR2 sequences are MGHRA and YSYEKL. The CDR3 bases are TGCGCCAGCAGCCAAGTAATTCGGAGAGAGACCCAGTACTTC. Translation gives CASSQVIRRETQYF.

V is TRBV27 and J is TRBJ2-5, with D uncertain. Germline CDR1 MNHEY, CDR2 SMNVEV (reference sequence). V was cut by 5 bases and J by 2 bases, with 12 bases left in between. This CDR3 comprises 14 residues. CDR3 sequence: CASSPTPDQETQYF. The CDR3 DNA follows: TGTGCCAGCAGTCCAACTCCAGATCAAGAGACCCAGTACTTC.

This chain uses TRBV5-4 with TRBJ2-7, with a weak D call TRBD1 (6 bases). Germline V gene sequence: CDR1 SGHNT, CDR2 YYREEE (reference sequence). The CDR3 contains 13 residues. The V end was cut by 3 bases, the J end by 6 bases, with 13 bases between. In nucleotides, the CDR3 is TGTGCCAGCAGCTCCGGACAGCGTCGCGAGCAGTACTTC. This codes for CASSSGQRREQYF. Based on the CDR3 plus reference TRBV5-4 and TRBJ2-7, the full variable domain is ETGVTQSPTHLIKTRGQQVTLRCSSQSGHNTVSWYQQALGQGPQFIFQYYREEENGRGNFPPRFSGLQFPNYSSELNVNALELDDSALYLCASSSGQRREQYFGPGTRLTVT.

Here the CDR3 DNA reads TGCGCCAGCAGCCAACGGACTAGCGGGGTCCAATACTTC. It yields the protein CASSQRTSGVQYF. The V call is TRBV4-3, the J call TRBJ2-5; 12 positions agree with TRBD2. This CDR3 is 13 amino acids long. Germline CDR1 is LGHNA and CDR2 is YSLEER. With V trimmed by 2 bases and J by 14 bases, 6 bases remained unmatched.

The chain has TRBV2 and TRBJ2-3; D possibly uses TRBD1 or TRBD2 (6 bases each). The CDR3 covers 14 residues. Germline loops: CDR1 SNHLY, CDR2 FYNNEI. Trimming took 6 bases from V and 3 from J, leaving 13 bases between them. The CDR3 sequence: CASRPRGGTDTQYF. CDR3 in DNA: TGTGCCAGCAGACCTAGAGGGGGGACAGATACGCAGTATTTT.

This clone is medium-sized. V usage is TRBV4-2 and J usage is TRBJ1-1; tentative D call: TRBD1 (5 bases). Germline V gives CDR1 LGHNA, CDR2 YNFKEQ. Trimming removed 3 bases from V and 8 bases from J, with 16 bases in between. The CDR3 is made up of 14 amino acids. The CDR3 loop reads CASSHLKEGTEAFF. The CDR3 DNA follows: TGTGCCAGCAGCCACCTAAAGGAAGGGACCGAAGCTTTCTTT.

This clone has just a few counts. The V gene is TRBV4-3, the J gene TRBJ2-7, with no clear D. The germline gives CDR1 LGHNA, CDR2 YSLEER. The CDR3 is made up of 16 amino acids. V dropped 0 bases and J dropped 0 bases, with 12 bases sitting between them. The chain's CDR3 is CASSQDPRTFSYEQYF. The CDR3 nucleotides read TGCGCCAGCAGCCAAGATCCCCGGACGTTCTCCTACGAGCAGTACTTC.

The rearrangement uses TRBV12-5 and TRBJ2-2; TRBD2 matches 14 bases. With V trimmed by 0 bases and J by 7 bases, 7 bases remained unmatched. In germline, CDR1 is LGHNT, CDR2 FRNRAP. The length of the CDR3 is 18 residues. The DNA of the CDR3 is TGTGCTAGTGGTTTGGTACGGGGACTAGCGGGAGTAGGCGGGGAGCTGTTTTTT. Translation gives CASGLVRGLAGVGGELFF.

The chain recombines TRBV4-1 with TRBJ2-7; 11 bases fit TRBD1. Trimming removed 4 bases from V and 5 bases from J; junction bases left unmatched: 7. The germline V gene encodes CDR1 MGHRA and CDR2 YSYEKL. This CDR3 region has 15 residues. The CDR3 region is CASSPLDRGLHEQYF. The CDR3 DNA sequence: TGCGCCAGCAGCCCCTTGGACAGGGGGCTCCACGAGCAGTACTTC.

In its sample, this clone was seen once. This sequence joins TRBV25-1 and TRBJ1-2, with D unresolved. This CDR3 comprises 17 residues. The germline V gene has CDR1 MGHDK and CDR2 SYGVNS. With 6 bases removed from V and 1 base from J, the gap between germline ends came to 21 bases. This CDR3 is CASSFPRPYRINYGYTF. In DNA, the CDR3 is TGTGCCAGCAGCTTCCCGCGACCCTACCGGATTAACTATGGCTACACCTTC.

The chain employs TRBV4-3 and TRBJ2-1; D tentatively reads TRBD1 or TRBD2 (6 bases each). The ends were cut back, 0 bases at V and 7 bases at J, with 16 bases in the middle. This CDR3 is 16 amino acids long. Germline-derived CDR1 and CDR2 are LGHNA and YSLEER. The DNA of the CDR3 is TGCGCCAGCAGCCAAGAAGTCGGGGGCCCACGGAATGAGCAGTTCTTC. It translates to CASSQEVGGPRNEQFF.

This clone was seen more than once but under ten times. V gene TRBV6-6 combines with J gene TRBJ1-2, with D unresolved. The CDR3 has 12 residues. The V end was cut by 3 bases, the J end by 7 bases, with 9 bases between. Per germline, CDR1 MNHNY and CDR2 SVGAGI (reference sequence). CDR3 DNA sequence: TGTGCCAGCAGTTATGGGGTGGGTGGCTACACCTTC. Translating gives CASSYGVGGYTF.

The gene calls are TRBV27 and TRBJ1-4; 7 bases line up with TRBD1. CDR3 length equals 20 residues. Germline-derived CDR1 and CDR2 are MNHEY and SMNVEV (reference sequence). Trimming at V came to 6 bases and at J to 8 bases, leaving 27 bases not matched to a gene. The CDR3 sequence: CASSPVKFRTGLLRREKLFF. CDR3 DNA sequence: TGTGCCAGCAGCCCCGTCAAGTTTCGGACAGGACTACTTAGGAGGGAAAAACTGTTTTTT.

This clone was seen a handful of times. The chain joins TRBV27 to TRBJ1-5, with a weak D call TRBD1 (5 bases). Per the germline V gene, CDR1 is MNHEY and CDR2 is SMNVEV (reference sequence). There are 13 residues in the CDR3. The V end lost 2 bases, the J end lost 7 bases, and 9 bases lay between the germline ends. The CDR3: CASSLGRGQPQHF. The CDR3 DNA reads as TGTGCCAGCAGTTTAGGGAGGGGACAGCCCCAGCATTTT.

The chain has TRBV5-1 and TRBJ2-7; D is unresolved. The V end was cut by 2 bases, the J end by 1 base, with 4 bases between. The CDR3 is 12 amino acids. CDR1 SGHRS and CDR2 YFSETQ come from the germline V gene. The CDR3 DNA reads TGCGCCAGCAGCTTCGATTCCTACGAGCAGTACTTC. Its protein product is CASSFDSYEQYF.

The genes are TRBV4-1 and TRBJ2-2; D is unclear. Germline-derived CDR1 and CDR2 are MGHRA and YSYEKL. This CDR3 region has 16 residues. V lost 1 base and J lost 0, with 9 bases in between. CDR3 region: CASSQVLQANTGELFF. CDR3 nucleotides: TGCGCCAGCAGCCAAGTTTTACAAGCGAACACCGGGGAGCTGTTTTTT.

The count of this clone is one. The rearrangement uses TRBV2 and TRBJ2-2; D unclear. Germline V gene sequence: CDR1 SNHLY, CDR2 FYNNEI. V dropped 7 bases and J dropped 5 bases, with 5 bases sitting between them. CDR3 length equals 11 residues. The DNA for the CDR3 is TGTGCCAGCACGGGTACCGGGGAGCTGTTTTTT. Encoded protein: CASTGTGELFF.

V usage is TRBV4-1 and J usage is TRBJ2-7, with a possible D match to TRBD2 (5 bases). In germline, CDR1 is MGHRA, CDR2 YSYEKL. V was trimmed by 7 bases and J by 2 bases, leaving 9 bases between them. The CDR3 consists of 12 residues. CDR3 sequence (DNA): TGCGCCAGCACCCTAGCACCCTACGAGCAGTACTTC. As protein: CASTLAPYEQYF.

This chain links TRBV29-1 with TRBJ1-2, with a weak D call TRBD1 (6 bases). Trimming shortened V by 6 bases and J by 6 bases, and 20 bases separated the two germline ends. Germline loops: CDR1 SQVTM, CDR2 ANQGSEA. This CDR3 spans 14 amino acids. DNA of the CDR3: TGCAGCGTCCGGGACCGAGGGGGACGGGATGGCTACACCTTC. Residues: CSVRDRGGRDGYTF. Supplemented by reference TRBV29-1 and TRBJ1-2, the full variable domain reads SAVISQKPSRDICQRGTSLTIQCQVDSQVTMMFWYRQQPGQSLTLIATANQGSEATYESGFVIDKFPISRPNLTFSTLTVSNMSPEDSSIYLCSVRDRGGRDGYTFGSGTRLTVV.

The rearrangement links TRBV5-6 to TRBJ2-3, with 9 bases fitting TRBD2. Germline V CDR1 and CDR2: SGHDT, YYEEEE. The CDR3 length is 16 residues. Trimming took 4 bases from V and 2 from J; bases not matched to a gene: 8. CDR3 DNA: TGTGCCAGCAGCGTCTTTACTAGCGGGTACACAGATACGCAGTATTTT. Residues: CASSVFTSGYTDTQYF.

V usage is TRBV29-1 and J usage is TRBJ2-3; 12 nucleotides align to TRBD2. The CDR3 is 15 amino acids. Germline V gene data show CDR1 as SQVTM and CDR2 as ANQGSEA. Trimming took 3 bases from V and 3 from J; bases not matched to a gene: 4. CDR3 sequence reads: CSVDLTSGRTDTQYF. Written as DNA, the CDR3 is TGCAGCGTTGATCTGACTAGCGGGAGAACAGATACGCAGTATTTT.